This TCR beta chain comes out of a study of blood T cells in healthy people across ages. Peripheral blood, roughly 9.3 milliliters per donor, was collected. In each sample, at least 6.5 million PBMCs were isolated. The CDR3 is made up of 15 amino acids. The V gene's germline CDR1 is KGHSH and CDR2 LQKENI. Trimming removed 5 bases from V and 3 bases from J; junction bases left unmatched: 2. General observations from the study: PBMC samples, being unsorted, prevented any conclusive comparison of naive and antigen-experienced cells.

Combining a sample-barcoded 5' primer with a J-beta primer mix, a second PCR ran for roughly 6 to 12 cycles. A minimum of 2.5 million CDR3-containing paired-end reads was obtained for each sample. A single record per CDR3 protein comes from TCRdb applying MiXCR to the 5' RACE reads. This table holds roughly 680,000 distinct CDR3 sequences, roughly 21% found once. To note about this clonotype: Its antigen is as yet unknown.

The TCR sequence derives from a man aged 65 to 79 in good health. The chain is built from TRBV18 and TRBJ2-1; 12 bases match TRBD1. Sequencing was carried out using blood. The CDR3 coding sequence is TGTGCCAGCTCAAGGGACAGGGGGCACTACAATGAGCAGTTCTTC. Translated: CASSRDRGHYNEQFF.